This T cell receptor beta chain is drawn from a study of tumor-infiltrating lymphocytes in primary liver carcinoma. Study findings and constraints: Whereas tumor region pairs overlapped more, tumor-adjacent and tumor-blood pairs overlapped less. Tumors carried a top-250-clone fraction significantly exceeding that of blood (p = 0.039).

Co-extraction of both nucleic acids (RNA and DNA) used roughly 18-34 mg of unsorted bulk tissue. About this clonotype itself: Its antigen is unknown.

Looked up from germline, CDR1 is MNHNS and CDR2 is SASEGT. The CDR3 contains 16 residues. V was cut by 9 bases and J by 5 bases, with 23 bases left in between. Making TCR beta cDNA involved roughly 500 ng total RNA and a constant-region primer. Three rounds of nested multiplex PCR with slightly modified ARM-PCR produced TCR beta libraries. It was with TRBV1-TRBV30 forward primers and a C-beta reverse primer that the first two PCR rounds were run, at roughly 10 cycles each. MiXCR was run by TCRdb on the multiplex PCR reads, yielding one entry per CDR3 protein. The repertoire consists of roughly 80,000 distinct CDR3 sequences, with roughly 69% occurring once and the leading ten covering more than 25%.

V and J are TRBV6-1 and TRBJ1-5, with TRBD1 as a possible D gene (5 bases). This TCR was recovered from a man in his forties or fifties with primary liver carcinoma and hepatitis B virus infection. The sample was tumor-adjacent normal liver tissue. CDR3: CASDIRAPRGDQPQHF. The CDR3 nucleotides are TGTGCCAGTGATATAAGGGCCCCAAGGGGTGATCAGCCCCAGCATTTT.